This T cell receptor (beta chain) was documented in a study of blood T cell repertoires in COVID-19. Whole-study context: Spain, Italy and the United States supplied samples that represented acute and convalescent COVID-19. PBMCs, B-cell-depleted T cells, or T cells were the source of the cDNA or gDNA that made up the material.

Under the authors' procedure: Cell counts per sample came from amplifying reference gene primers. Produced via immunoSEQ multiplex PCR; TCRdb's table is partial and in-frame only. Clone size and V and J calls were adopted from that table, with D and trimming inferred from the DNA. The sample has 300,000 or so clones; around 87% are singletons. CDR1 and CDR2 from the germline V gene are MNHEY and SVGAGI. Trimming took off 1 base at V and 5 bases at J, with 5 bases between the two ends. The CDR3 is 13 residues long. The chain is built from TRBV6-5 and TRBJ2-2; D not certain. The sample taken for sequencing was peripheral blood. The sequence was collected from a man aged 70 or older with acute or convalescent COVID-19. CDR3 sequence: CASSYWATGELFF. The CDR3 nucleotides are TGTGCCAGCAGTTACTGGGCAACCGGGGAGCTGTTTTTT.